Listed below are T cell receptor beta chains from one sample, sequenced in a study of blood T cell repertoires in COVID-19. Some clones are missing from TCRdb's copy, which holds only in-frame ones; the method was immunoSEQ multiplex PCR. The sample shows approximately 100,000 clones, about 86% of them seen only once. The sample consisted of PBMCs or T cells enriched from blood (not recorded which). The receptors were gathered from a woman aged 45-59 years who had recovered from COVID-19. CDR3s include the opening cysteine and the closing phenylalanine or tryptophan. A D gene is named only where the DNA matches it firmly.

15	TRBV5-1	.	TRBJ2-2	TGCGCCAGCAGCTCCTCGGACAGGAACACCGGGGAGCTGTTTTTT	CASSSSDRNTGELFF
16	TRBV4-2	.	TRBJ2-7	TGTGCCAGCAGCCAAGGGTGGGCGGGCACAACCTACGAGCAGTACTTC	CASSQGWAGTTYEQYF
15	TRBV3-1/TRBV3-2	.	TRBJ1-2	TGTGCCAGCAGCCAAGATTTTGGCACCCCCAATGGCTACACCTTC	CASSQDFGTPNGYTF
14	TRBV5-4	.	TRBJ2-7	TGTGCCAGCAGTTCCCACGGGACTTCCAGCCAGCAGTACTTC	CASSSHGTSSQQYF
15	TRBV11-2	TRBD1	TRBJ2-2	TGTGCCAGCAGCTCTAGACAGGGGGCGACCGGGGAGCTGTTTTTT	CASSSRQGATGELFF
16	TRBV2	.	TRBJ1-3	TGTGCCAGCAGTGTAAAGGGAACTAGCTCTGGAAACACCATATATTTT	CASSVKGTSSGNTIYF
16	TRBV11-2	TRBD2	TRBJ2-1	TGTGCCAGCAGCCCCGCCGGGCTAGCGGGGGGCAATGAGCAGTTCTTC	CASSPAGLAGGNEQFF
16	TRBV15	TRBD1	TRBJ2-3	TGTGCCACCAGCATAGGGACAGGGCTAAGGACAGATACGCAGTATTTT	CATSIGTGLRTDTQYF
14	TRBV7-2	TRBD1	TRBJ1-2	TGTGCCAGCAGCTTGGACAGGGGCAGCTATGGCTACACCTTC	CASSLDRGSYGYTF
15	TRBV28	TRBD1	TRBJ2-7	TGTGCCAGCAGTTTAGCGACAGGGGGGAGCTACGAGCAGTACTTC	CASSLATGGSYEQYF